This T cell receptor beta chain was profiled in a study of blood T cells in healthy people across ages. It was with a sample-barcoded 5' primer and a J-beta primer mix that a second PCR of roughly 7 to 12 cycles was run. TCRdb re-derived calls from the 5' RACE reads in MiXCR, one entry per CDR3 protein. The sample lists roughly 1,500,000 distinct CDR3 sequences, approximately 42% occurring once. The CDR3 is 16 residues long. Per the germline V gene, CDR1 is KGHSH and CDR2 is LQKENI. V gave up 6 bases and J gave up 0 bases, with 12 bases separating them. This clonotype was recorded at least ten times. Sequenced: blood. This receptor was identified in a young woman in good health. This chain connects TRBV18 to TRBJ2-6; TRBD2 might be the D (5 bases). The DNA for the CDR3 is TGTGCCAGCTCCCGGGATACCCCCTCTGGGGCCAACGTCCTGACTTTC. It is translated as CASSRDTPSGANVLTF. Variable domain in full (rest from reference TRBV18 and TRBJ2-6): NAGVMQNPRHLVRRRGQEARLRCSPMKGHSHVYWYRQLPEEGLKFMVYLQKENIIDESGMPKERFSAEFPKEGPSILRIQQVVRGDSAAYFCASSRDTPSGANVLTFGAGSRLTVL.